One and the same sample provided the 5 T cell receptor beta chains below, sequenced in a study of blood T cell repertoires in COVID-19. Generated by immunoSEQ multiplex PCR, the TCRdb table keeps only in-frame clones and is missing some. The sample comprises about 360,000 clones, about 86% of which are singletons, and around 7.4% rests with the top ten. Sequences were obtained from peripheral blood. All receptors come from a woman aged 55-75 years with COVID-19, enrolled during active disease.

The CDR3 sequence is CASSLEDWVSPLHF. The CDR3 nucleotides are TGTGCCAGCAGCTTAGAGGACTGGGTTTCACCCCTCCACTTT. The genes are TRBV7-9 and TRBJ1-6; the D is unclear. V shed 1 base and J shed 9 bases, with 10 bases lying between them. Looked up from germline, CDR1 is SEHNR and CDR2 is FQNEAQ (reference sequence). CDR3 size: 14 residues.

CDR3 DNA sequence: TGTGCCAGTAGTACCCAGGGCTCTGGGGCCAACGTCCTGACTTTC. Its protein product is CASSTQGSGANVLTF. V gene TRBV19 combines with J gene TRBJ2-6; weak D call: TRBD1 (5 bases). The CDR3 has 15 residues. Germline V gene lookup returns CDR1 LNHDA and CDR2 SQIVND (reference sequence). Trimming shortened V by 4 bases and J by 0 bases, and 7 bases separated the two germline ends.

The rearrangement links TRBV18 to TRBJ2-1, with 10 bases identical to TRBD2. The J segment lost 0 bases and the V segment lost 2 bases, leaving 10 bases of the junction unmatched. Germline V gene lookup returns CDR1 KGHSH and CDR2 LQKENI. The CDR3 runs 19 residues. The CDR3 sequence is CASSPLSLAGASSYNEQFF. The CDR3 nucleotides are TGTGCCAGCTCACCATTATCGCTAGCGGGGGCCAGCTCCTACAATGAGCAGTTCTTC.

In this sample, this clone turned up once. The chain combines TRBV5-1 with TRBJ2-7; D unresolved. V shed 0 bases and J shed 6 bases, with 10 bases lying between them. This CDR3 spans 13 amino acids. Germline CDR1 is SGHRS and CDR2 is YFSETQ. The CDR3, as DNA: TGCGCCAGCAGCTTGGCCACGAGGCGCGAGCAGTACTTC. It yields the protein CASSLATRREQYF.

The chain combines TRBV5-5 with TRBJ1-2; 9 nucleotides agree with TRBD1. This CDR3 comprises 16 residues. V dropped 1 base and J dropped 3; count of bases not matched to a gene: 7. Germline CDR1 and CDR2: SGHKS and YYEKEE (reference sequence). This CDR3 is CASSLRTGEIYYGYTF. As DNA, the CDR3 is TGTGCCAGCAGCTTGAGGACAGGGGAAATCTACTATGGCTACACCTTC.